This is a list of T cell receptor beta chains from one sample in a study of blood T cell repertoires in COVID-19. Using immunoSEQ multiplex PCR, the repertoire was profiled, and TCRdb retains in-frame clones only, with some absent. This sample yields some 250,000 clones, of which roughly 91% are seen a single time; 0.95% to 1% belongs to the top ten. Sequenced material: peripheral blood. The receptors were gathered from a woman in her forties who had recovered from COVID-19. The CDR3 runs from the conserved cysteine through the conserved F or W. A D gene is named only where the DNA matches it firmly. Size is omitted from some rows. Given values are once, few, many or a class for expanded clones.

V: TRBV10-3
J: TRBJ1-1
D: -
size: -
CDR3: CAIRGRGVDTEAFF
DNA: TGTGCCATCAGGGGCAGGGGTGTGGACACTGAAGCTTTCTTT

V: TRBV3-1/TRBV3-2
J: TRBJ1-1
D: -
size: -
CDR3: CASSQALTGRAEAFF
DNA: TGTGCCAGCAGCCAGGCCCTCACAGGGCGGGCTGAAGCTTTCTTT

V: TRBV6-1
J: TRBJ1-2
D: -
size: -
CDR3: CASSRGRGYTF
DNA: TGTGCCAGCAGCCGGGGAAGGGGCTACACCTTC

V: TRBV19
J: TRBJ1-1
D: TRBD1
size: -
CDR3: CASSRAGTERRYMNTEAFF
DNA: TGTGCCAGTAGTAGGGCCGGGACAGAAAGAAGATACATGAACACTGAAGCTTTCTTT

V: TRBV7-2
J: TRBJ2-1
D: -
size: -
CDR3: CASSLGDSFYNEQFF
DNA: TGTGCCAGCAGTCTTGGAGACAGTTTCTACAATGAGCAGTTCTTC

V: TRBV15
J: TRBJ2-5
D: -
size: -
CDR3: CATSSQGTTQETQYF
DNA: TGTGCCACCAGCAGCCAAGGGACAACTCAAGAGACCCAGTACTTC

V: TRBV13
J: TRBJ2-2
D: -
size: -
CDR3: CASSFSLARRGGELFF
DNA: TGTGCCAGCAGCTTCAGTTTGGCCCGGAGGGGCGGGGAGCTGTTTTTT

V: TRBV27
J: TRBJ1-6
D: -
size: -
CDR3: CASSLGGGRDSPLHF
DNA: TGTGCCAGCAGTTTGGGCGGGGGGAGAGATTCACCCCTCCACTTT

V: TRBV5-1
J: TRBJ1-4
D: -
size: -
CDR3: CASSLGQTTNEKLFF
DNA: TGCGCCAGCAGCTTGGGACAAACAACTAATGAAAAACTGTTTTTT

V: TRBV6-2/TRBV6-3
J: TRBJ1-2
D: -
size: few
CDR3: CASSYSGPSGYTF
DNA: TGTGCCAGCAGTTACTCGGGCCCGTCGGGCTACACCTTC

V: TRBV3-1/TRBV3-2
J: TRBJ1-5
D: -
size: -
CDR3: CASSQGRGTPWPQHF
DNA: TGTGCCAGCAGCCAAGGCAGGGGAACCCCATGGCCCCAGCATTTT

V: TRBV7-9
J: TRBJ2-3
D: TRBD1
size: -
CDR3: CASSLPPGQRIPTDTQYF
DNA: TGTGCCAGCAGCTTACCCCCGGGACAGCGAATACCCACAGATACGCAGTATTTT

V: TRBV24-1
J: TRBJ1-2
D: TRBD1
size: few
CDR3: CATSDGDRPHGYGYTF
DNA: TGTGCCACCAGTGACGGGGACAGGCCGCACGGCTATGGCTACACCTTC